This entry lists 28 T cell receptor beta chains sequenced from one sample in a study of blood T cell repertoires in COVID-19. Clones were sequenced by immunoSEQ multiplex PCR, and TCRdb holds only the in-frame ones, with some missing. The sample carries some 60,000 clones, roughly 89% recorded once. The sequencing input was peripheral blood. The receptors were sampled from a human donor in a cohort sampled during active COVID-19.

The V and J genes are TRBV24-1 and TRBJ2-3, with 10 nucleotides matching TRBD1. Trimming removed 2 bases from V and 1 base from J; junction bases left unmatched: 5. Germline CDR1 KGHDR, CDR2 SFDVKD. The CDR3 spans 17 residues. The CDR3 nucleotides read TGTGCCACCAGTGATTCCGCCGGGACAGGGGGCACAGATACGCAGTATTTT. This translates into CATSDSAGTGGTDTQYF.

This chain joins TRBV7-9 and TRBJ2-6; 9 bases map to TRBD1. The J segment lost 0 bases and the V segment lost 6 bases, leaving 6 bases of the junction unmatched. CDR3 length: 17 amino acids. Germline CDR1 and CDR2: SEHNR and FQNEAQ (reference sequence). The CDR3 DNA is TGTGCCAGCAGTTCCGGGACAGGGAGCTCTGGGGCCAACGTCCTGACTTTC. It translates to CASSSGTGSSGANVLTF. The variable domain in full, with the rest retrieved from reference TRBV7-9 and TRBJ2-6, is DTGVSQNPRHKITKRGQNVTFRCDPISEHNRLYWYRQTLGQGPEFLTYFQNEAQLEKSRLLSDRFSAERPKGSFSTLEIQRTEQGDSAMYLCASSSGTGSSGANVLTFGAGSRLTVL.

The chain links TRBV30 to TRBJ1-6; weak D call: TRBD1 (6 bases). The CDR3 has 14 residues. Germline V gene lookup returns CDR1 GTSNPN and CDR2 SVGIG (reference sequence). V was clipped by 1 base and J by 10 bases, with 14 bases between them. CDR3: CAWSDITGLSPLHF. The CDR3 DNA reads TGTGCCTGGAGTGATATCACAGGGCTGTCACCCCTCCACTTT. Supplemented by reference TRBV30 and TRBJ1-6, the full variable domain reads SQTIHQWPATLVQPVGSPLSLECTVEGTSNPNLYWYRQAAGRGLQLLFYSVGIGQISSEVPQNLSASRPQDRQFILSSKKLLLSDSGFYLCAWSDITGLSPLHFGNGTRLTVT.

The rearrangement links TRBV2 to TRBJ2-2, with D perhaps matching TRBD2 (6 bases). The germline V gene has CDR1 SNHLY and CDR2 FYNNEI. Trimming shortened V by 0 bases and J by 1 base, and 9 bases separated the two germline ends. The length of the CDR3 is 16 residues. Here the CDR3 reads CASSEAGGQNTGELFF. The CDR3 DNA reads TGTGCCAGCAGTGAAGCGGGAGGACAGAACACCGGGGAGCTGTTTTTT. The complete variable domain, with remaining parts taken from reference TRBV2 and TRBJ2-2, reads EPEVTQTPSHQVTQMGQEVILRCVPISNHLYFYWYRQILGQKVEFLVSFYNNEISEKSEIFDDQFSVERPDGSNFTLKIRSTKLEDSAMYFCASSEAGGQNTGELFFGEGSRLTVL.

The rearrangement links TRBV7-9 to TRBJ2-7; TRBD1 matches at 12 bases. The trim removed 5 bases at V and 5 bases at J, leaving 7 bases unmatched. The CDR3 length is 15 residues. Looked up from germline, CDR1 is SEHNR and CDR2 is FQNEAQ (reference sequence). The chain's CDR3 is CASSDAGTGGNEQYF. CDR3 bases: TGTGCCAGCAGCGACGCCGGGACAGGGGGCAACGAGCAGTACTTC.

The V call is TRBV9, the J call TRBJ2-1, with 11 positions matching TRBD2. The ends lost 1 base at V and 9 bases at J; junction bases unmatched: 9. The CDR3 is 16 amino acids. The germline gives CDR1 SGDLS, CDR2 YYNGEE. CDR3 bases: TGTGCCAGCAGCGTACTAGCGGGAGGCGATGGGGGTGAGCAGTTCTTC. Translating gives CASSVLAGGDGGEQFF.

This sequence joins TRBV6-6 and TRBJ1-3, with TRBD1 identical over 7 bases. V was clipped by 2 bases and J by 0 bases; unmatched bases: 1. CDR3 length equals 15 residues. The germline V gene has CDR1 MNHNY and CDR2 SVGAGI (reference sequence). Here the CDR3 reads CASSYGTDSGNTIYF. The CDR3 DNA is TGTGCCAGCAGTTACGGGACAGACTCTGGAAACACCATATATTTT.

This clone was observed once. The gene calls are TRBV5-6 and TRBJ1-5, with 8 positions matching TRBD1. Germline V gives CDR1 SGHDT, CDR2 YYEEEE. With 0 bases clipped from V and 2 bases from J, the junction kept 4 bases outside the gene matches. The CDR3 length is 16 residues. CDR3: CASSLGTGWGNQPQHF. CDR3 bases: TGTGCCAGCAGCTTGGGGACAGGGTGGGGCAATCAGCCCCAGCATTTT.

V usage is TRBV9 and J usage is TRBJ2-2, with TRBD2 identical over 9 bases. Germline V gene sequence: CDR1 SGDLS, CDR2 YYNGEE. The CDR3 totals 16 residues. The ends lost 0 bases at V and 5 bases at J; junction bases unmatched: 5. CDR3 in amino acids: CASSVVGTSLTGELFF. The DNA for the CDR3 is TGTGCCAGCAGCGTAGTTGGGACTAGCCTAACCGGGGAGCTGTTTTTT.

The chain uses TRBV6-2 or TRBV6-3 and TRBJ1-5, with D unresolved. V shed 6 bases and J shed 9 bases, with 15 bases lying between them. This CDR3 is built from 13 residues. Germline V gene lookup returns CDR1 MNHEY and CDR2 SVGEGT. The CDR3 coding sequence is TGTGCCAGCAGCGACGGGATTGCAGGGCCCCAGCATTTT. Translation gives CASSDGIAGPQHF.

In DNA, the CDR3 is TGTGCCAGCAGTTTTTACGGAGGTGGAGGCTACACCTTC. It translates to CASSFYGGGGYTF. The genes are TRBV12-3 or TRBV12-4 and TRBJ1-2; D is undetermined. The CDR3 is made up of 13 amino acids. V was trimmed by 3 bases and J by 8 bases, leaving 13 bases between them.

This rearrangement joins TRBV5-1 to TRBJ2-7; TRBD1 is a possible D gene (6 bases). The CDR3 totals 16 residues. In germline, CDR1 is SGHRS, CDR2 YFSETQ. The V end lost 3 bases, the J end lost 1 base, and 17 bases lay between the germline ends. The CDR3 DNA reads TGCGCCAGCAGCTCGGGGTCTCCCGGGACATCCTACGAGCAGTACTTC. Protein product: CASSSGSPGTSYEQYF. Filled out from reference TRBV5-1 and TRBJ2-7, the complete variable domain reads KAGVTQTPRYLIKTRGQQVTLSCSPISGHRSVSWYQQTPGQGLQFLFEYFSETQRNKGNFPGRFSGRQFSNSRSEMNVSTLELGDSALYLCASSSGSPGTSYEQYFGPGTRLTVT.

V and J are TRBV7-2 and TRBJ2-7; D gene ambiguous. The ends were cut back, 1 base at V and 7 bases at J, with 11 bases in the middle. The CDR3 has 13 amino acids. Germline values: CDR1 SGHTA, CDR2 FQGNSA. CDR3 in amino acids: CASSLDGLREQYF. Here the CDR3 DNA reads TGTGCCAGCAGCTTAGACGGGTTAAGGGAGCAGTACTTC.

The V call is TRBV7-6, the J call TRBJ1-2, with D maybe TRBD1 (6 bases). The CDR3 spans 13 residues. CDR1 and CDR2 (germline): SGHVS, FNYEAQ. V gave up 3 bases and J gave up 3 bases, with 8 bases separating them. This chain's CDR3 is CASSFSGDYGYTF. The CDR3 coding sequence is TGTGCCAGCAGCTTTTCAGGGGACTATGGCTACACCTTC.

This clone was found a few times. This rearrangement joins TRBV7-9 to TRBJ1-4; D remains unclear. The CDR3 length is 15 residues. V dropped 6 bases and J dropped 4 bases, with 15 bases sitting between them. Germline V CDR1 and CDR2: SEHNR, FQNEAQ (reference sequence). The CDR3, as DNA: TGTGCCAGCAGTTCCGGGGAAACAAGTAATGAAAAACTGTTTTTT. It translates to CASSSGETSNEKLFF.

Comment on this clone: The limits of the CDR3 on the DNA are not certain, so only TCRdb's listed CDR3 is given. The chain links TRBV12-2 to TRBJ1-6; TRBD1 is the table's D call, not checked against the DNA. TRBV12-2 is deemed a pseudogene. Inclusive of both ends, the CDR3 amounts to 16 amino acids. The CDR3 is CASRFGQGASNSPLHF.

J is TRBJ1-2 and V is TRBV27; D not certain. V dropped 6 bases and J dropped 4 bases, with 12 bases sitting between them. The CDR3 is 13 residues long. Per the germline V gene, CDR1 is MNHEY and CDR2 is SMNVEV (reference sequence). For the CDR3, the DNA is TGTGCCAGCAGACAAGGAGGCAGCTATGGCTACACCTTC. Its translation: CASRQGGSYGYTF.

This rearrangement joins TRBV27 to TRBJ1-3; 7 positions agree with TRBD1. Unmatched junction bases numbered 8, after V lost 0 bases and J lost 3 bases. The CDR3 consists of 17 residues. Looked up from germline, CDR1 is MNHEY and CDR2 is SMNVEV (reference sequence). The CDR3 here is CASSLSWPGGYGNTIYF. The DNA of the CDR3 is TGTGCCAGCAGTTTATCGTGGCCAGGGGGTTATGGAAACACCATATATTTT.

The rearrangement links TRBV15 to TRBJ2-7; D possibly corresponds to TRBD2 (5 bases). The CDR3 is 15 amino acids. The ends were cut back, 0 bases at V and 2 bases at J, with 11 bases in the middle. Germline V gives CDR1 LNHNV, CDR2 YYDKDF (reference sequence). CDR3 coding DNA: TGTGCCACCAGCAGAGATCCCCGCGGGCCCTACGAGCAGTACTTC. As protein: CATSRDPRGPYEQYF.

This chain links TRBV27 with TRBJ2-3; a weak D match, TRBD2 (5 bases). From germline, CDR1 is MNHEY and CDR2 SMNVEV (reference sequence). The CDR3 extends over 14 amino acids. Trimming took off 8 bases at V and 2 bases at J, with 14 bases between the two ends. CDR3 DNA: TGTGCCAGCTCGAGGGCTCCAATCACAGATACGCAGTATTTT. Amino acids: CASSRAPITDTQYF.

Only a few counts were recorded for this clone. The chain uses TRBV27 and TRBJ1-2; the match to TRBD1 covers 10 bases. The germline CDR1 and CDR2 sequences are MNHEY and SMNVEV (reference sequence). After removal of 3 bases from V and 4 bases from J, the junction contained 8 bases not matched to a gene. This CDR3 region has 16 residues. The CDR3 is CASSFGTGAGSYGYTF. Written as DNA, the CDR3 is TGTGCCAGCAGTTTCGGGACAGGGGCTGGGAGCTATGGCTACACCTTC.

The V gene is TRBV6-6, the J gene TRBJ2-2; D is unresolved. The CDR3 is made up of 14 amino acids. V was shortened by 5 bases and J by 4 bases, with 11 bases between the two germline ends. In germline, CDR1 is MNHNY, CDR2 SVGAGI (reference sequence). CDR3 loop: CASSPFSGTGELFF. CDR3 sequence (DNA): TGTGCCAGCAGTCCTTTCTCCGGCACCGGGGAGCTGTTTTTT.

This clone has a single count. The rearrangement joins TRBV5-1 to TRBJ1-2; possible D gene TRBD1, 6 bases. This CDR3 region has 14 residues. Germline lookup yields CDR1 SGHRS and CDR2 YFSETQ. V lost 5 bases and J lost 0, with 11 bases in between. CDR3 DNA: TGCGCCAGCAGGGGGGACACCGCTAACTATGGCTACACCTTC. Translated: CASRGDTANYGYTF.

The chain carries TRBV29-1 and TRBJ2-1, with TRBD2 matching 8 bases. Germline assignment: CDR1 SQVTM and CDR2 ANQGSEA. The V and J ends lost 3 bases and 7 bases, in that order; junction bases with no gene match: 5. The CDR3 has 13 amino acids. The CDR3 DNA sequence: TGCAGCGTTGACGGGGGGGCTAATAATGAGCAGTTCTTC. Its protein product is CSVDGGANNEQFF.

This chain links TRBV7-2 with TRBJ2-5; tentatively, D is TRBD1 (5 bases). CDR3 length equals 13 residues. Germline loops: CDR1 SGHTA, CDR2 FQGNSA. Trimming removed 5 bases from V and 5 bases from J, with 12 bases in between. CDR3 region: CASSQGVKETQYF. The CDR3 DNA reads TGTGCCAGCAGCCAAGGGGTGAAGGAGACCCAGTACTTC.

The J gene is TRBJ1-5, the V gene TRBV6-5; tentatively, D is TRBD1 (5 bases). The length of the CDR3 is 16 residues. Germline V gives CDR1 MNHEY, CDR2 SVGAGI. V was cut by 0 bases and J by 3 bases, with 12 bases left in between. CDR3 sequence (DNA): TGTGCCAGCAGTTACTCCCGGCAGGGCCCCAATCAGCCCCAGCATTTT. Amino acid sequence: CASSYSRQGPNQPQHF.

Here the CDR3 reads CASSIRGGTGANVLTF. The CDR3 DNA is TGTGCCAGTAGTATCCGGGGAGGGACTGGGGCCAACGTCCTGACTTTC. The chain recombines TRBV19 with TRBJ2-6, with 7 bases that match TRBD2. The ends lost 3 bases at V and 2 bases at J; junction bases unmatched: 4. The CDR3 is 16 residues long. Looked up from germline, CDR1 is LNHDA and CDR2 is SQIVND (reference sequence).

The chain combines TRBV4-2 with TRBJ2-5; perhaps TRBD2 as D (5 bases). This CDR3 is built from 14 residues. From germline, CDR1 is LGHNA and CDR2 YNFKEQ. The V and J ends lost 0 bases and 4 bases respectively, with 9 bases between them. Here the CDR3 DNA reads TGTGCCAGCAGCCAAGAAGAGGGATCAGAGACCCAGTACTTC. Its translation: CASSQEEGSETQYF.